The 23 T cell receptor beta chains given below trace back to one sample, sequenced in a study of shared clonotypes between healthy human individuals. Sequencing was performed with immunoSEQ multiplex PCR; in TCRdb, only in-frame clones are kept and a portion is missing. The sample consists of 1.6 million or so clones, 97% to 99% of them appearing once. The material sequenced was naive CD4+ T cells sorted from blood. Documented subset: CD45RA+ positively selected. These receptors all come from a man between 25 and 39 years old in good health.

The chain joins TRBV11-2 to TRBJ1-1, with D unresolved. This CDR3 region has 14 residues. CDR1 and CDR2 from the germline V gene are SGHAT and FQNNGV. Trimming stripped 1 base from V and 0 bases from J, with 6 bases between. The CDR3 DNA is TGTGCCAGCAGCTTAGTCGGGGTGAACACTGAAGCTTTCTTT. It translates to CASSLVGVNTEAFF.

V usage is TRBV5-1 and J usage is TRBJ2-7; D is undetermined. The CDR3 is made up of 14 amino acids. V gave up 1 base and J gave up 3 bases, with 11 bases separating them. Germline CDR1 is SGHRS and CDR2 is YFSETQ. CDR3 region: CASSLTGVNYEQYF. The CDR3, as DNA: TGCGCCAGCAGCTTGACGGGTGTCAACTACGAGCAGTACTTC.

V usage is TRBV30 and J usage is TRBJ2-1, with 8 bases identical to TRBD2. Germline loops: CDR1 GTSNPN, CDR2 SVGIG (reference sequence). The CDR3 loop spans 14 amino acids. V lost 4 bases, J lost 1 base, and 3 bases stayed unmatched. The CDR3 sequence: CAWKGGRSYNEQFF. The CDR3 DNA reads TGTGCCTGGAAGGGCGGGAGGTCCTACAATGAGCAGTTCTTC.

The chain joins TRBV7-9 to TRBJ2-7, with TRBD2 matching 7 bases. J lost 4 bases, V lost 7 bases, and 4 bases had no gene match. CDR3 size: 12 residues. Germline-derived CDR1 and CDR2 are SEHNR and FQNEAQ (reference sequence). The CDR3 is CASTSGGYEQYF. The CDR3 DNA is TGTGCCAGCACTAGCGGAGGATACGAGCAGTACTTC.

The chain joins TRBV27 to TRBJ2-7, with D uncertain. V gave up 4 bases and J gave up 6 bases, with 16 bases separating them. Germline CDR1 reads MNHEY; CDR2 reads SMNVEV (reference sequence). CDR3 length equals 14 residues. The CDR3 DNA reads TGTGCCAGCAGTTCACCGTGGTCGGACGGCGAGCAGTACTTC. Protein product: CASSSPWSDGEQYF.

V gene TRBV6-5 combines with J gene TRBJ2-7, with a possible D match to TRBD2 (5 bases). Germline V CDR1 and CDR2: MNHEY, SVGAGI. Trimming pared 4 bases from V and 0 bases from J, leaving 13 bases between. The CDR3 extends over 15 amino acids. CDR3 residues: CASSSRGPSSYEQYF. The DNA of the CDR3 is TGTGCCAGCAGTTCAAGAGGGCCTTCCTCCTACGAGCAGTACTTC.

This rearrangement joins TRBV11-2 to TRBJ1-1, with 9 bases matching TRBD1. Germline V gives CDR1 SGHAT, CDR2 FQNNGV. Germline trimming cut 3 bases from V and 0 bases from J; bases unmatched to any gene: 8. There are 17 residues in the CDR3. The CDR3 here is CASSFTMGQGMNTEAFF. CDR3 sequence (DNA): TGTGCCAGCAGCTTTACAATGGGACAGGGAATGAACACTGAAGCTTTCTTT.

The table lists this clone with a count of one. In nucleotides, the CDR3 is TGTGCCAGCAGCTTAACGGTTCCGGGACTAGCGGGTGACAATGAGCAGTTCTTC. Amino acid sequence: CASSLTVPGLAGDNEQFF. This chain links TRBV7-3 with TRBJ2-1; TRBD2 matches at 12 bases. The V gene end was trimmed by 0 bases and the J gene end by 5 bases; junction bases not matched to a gene: 8. This CDR3 region has 18 residues. Germline lookup yields CDR1 SGHTA and CDR2 FQGTGA.

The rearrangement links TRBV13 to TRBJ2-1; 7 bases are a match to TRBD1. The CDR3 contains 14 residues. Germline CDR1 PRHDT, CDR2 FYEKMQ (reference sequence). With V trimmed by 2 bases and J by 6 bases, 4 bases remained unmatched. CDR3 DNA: TGTGCCAGCAGCTTAACAGGGGTCGGCAATGAGCAGTTCTTC. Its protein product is CASSLTGVGNEQFF.

CDR3 protein: CASRKDSNYEQYF. DNA of the CDR3: TGTGCCAGTAGGAAGGACAGCAACTACGAGCAGTACTTC. The gene calls are TRBV19 and TRBJ2-7; tentative D call: TRBD1 (6 bases). The CDR3 loop spans 13 amino acids. The ends were cut back, 6 bases at V and 3 bases at J, with 12 bases in the middle. Germline lookup yields CDR1 LNHDA and CDR2 SQIVND (reference sequence).

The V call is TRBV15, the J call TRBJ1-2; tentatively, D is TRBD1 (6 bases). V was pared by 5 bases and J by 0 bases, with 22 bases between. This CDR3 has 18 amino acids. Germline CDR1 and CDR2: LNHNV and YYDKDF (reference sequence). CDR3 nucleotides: TGTGCCACCAGCTTACTCTCGGGACAAGTTCCTTCTAACTATGGCTACACCTTC. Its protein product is CATSLLSGQVPSNYGYTF.

In nucleotides, the CDR3 is TGTGCCAGCAGCAGAGGGGACAGGGGCACAGATACGCAGTATTTT. Translating gives CASSRGDRGTDTQYF. V usage is TRBV9 and J usage is TRBJ2-3; 9 bases are a match to TRBD1. From germline, CDR1 is SGDLS and CDR2 YYNGEE. The CDR3 loop spans 15 amino acids. J lost 1 base, V lost 4 bases, and 4 bases had no gene match.

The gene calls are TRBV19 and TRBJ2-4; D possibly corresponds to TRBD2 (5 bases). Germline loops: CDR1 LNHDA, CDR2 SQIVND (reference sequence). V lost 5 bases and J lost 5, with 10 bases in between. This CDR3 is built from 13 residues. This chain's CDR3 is CASSQLDQNIQYF. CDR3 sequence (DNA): TGTGCCAGTAGTCAACTAGATCAAAACATTCAGTACTTC.

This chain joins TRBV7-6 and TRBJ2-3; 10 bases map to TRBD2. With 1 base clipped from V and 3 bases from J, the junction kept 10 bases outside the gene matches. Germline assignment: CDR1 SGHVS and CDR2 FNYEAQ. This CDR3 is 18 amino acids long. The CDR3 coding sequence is TGTGCCAGCAGCTTAGATTTTAAGGGACTAGCGACTACAGATACGCAGTATTTT. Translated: CASSLDFKGLATTDTQYF.

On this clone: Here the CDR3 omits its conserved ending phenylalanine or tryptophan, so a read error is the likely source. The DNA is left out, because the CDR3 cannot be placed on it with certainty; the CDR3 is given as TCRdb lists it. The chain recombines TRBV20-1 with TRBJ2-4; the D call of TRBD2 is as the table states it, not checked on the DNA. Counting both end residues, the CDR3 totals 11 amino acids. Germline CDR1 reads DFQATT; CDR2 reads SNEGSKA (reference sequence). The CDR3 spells CSARRLAGVVM.

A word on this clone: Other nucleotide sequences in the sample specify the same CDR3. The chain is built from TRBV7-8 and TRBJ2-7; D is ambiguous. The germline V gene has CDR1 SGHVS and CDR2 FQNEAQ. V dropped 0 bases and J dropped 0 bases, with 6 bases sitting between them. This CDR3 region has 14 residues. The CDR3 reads CASSLAGSSYEQYF. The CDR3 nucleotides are TGTGCCAGCAGCTTAGCGGGGTCCTCCTACGAGCAGTACTTC.

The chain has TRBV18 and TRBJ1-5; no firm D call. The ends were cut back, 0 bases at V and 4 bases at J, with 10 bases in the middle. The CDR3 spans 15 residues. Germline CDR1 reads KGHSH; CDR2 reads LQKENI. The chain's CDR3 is CASSPPVVLNQPQHF. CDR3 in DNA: TGTGCCAGCTCACCACCGGTAGTTCTTAATCAGCCCCAGCATTTT.

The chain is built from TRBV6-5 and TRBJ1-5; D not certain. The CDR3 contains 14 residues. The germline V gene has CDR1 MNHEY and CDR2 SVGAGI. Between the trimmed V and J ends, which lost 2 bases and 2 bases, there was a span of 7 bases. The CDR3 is CASSYRVGNQPQHF. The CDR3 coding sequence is TGTGCCAGCAGTTACCGGGTGGGCAATCAGCCCCAGCATTTT.

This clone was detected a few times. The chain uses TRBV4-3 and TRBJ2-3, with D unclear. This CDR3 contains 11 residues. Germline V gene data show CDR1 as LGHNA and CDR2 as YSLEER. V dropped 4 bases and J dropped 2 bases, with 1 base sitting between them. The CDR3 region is CASSLTDTQYF. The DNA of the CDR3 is TGCGCCAGCAGCCTCACAGATACGCAGTATTTT.

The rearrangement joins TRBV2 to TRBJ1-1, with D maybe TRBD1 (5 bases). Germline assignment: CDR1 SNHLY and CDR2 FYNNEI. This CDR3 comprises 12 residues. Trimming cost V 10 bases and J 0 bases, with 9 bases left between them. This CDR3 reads CATTGLNTEAFF. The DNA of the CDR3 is TGTGCCACAACAGGTTTGAACACTGAAGCTTTCTTT.

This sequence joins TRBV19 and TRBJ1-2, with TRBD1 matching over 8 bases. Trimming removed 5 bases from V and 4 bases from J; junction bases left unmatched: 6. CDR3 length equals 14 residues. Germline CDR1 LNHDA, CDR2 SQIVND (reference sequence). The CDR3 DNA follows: TGTGCCAGTAGTTCGACAGGGGCTCCCTATGGCTACACCTTC. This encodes CASSSTGAPYGYTF.

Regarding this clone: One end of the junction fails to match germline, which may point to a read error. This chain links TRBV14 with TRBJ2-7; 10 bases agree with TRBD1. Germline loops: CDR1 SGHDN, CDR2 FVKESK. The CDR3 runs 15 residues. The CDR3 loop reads CASSQDRGRVYEQYF. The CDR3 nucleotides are TGTGCCAGCAGTCAAGACAGGGGGCGCGTCTACGAGCAGTACTTC.

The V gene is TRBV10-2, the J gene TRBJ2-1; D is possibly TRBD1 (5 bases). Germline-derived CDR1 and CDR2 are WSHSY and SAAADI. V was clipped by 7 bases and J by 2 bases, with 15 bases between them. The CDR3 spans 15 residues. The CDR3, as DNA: TGCGCCAGCACTGATCCAGGGAAGACCTACAATGAGCAGTTCTTC. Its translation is CASTDPGKTYNEQFF.